These 18 T cell receptor beta chains originate from one sample sequenced in a study of blood T cell repertoires in COVID-19. Method: immunoSEQ multiplex PCR; TCRdb's copy keeps in-frame clones and lacks some. Of 250,000 or so clones in the sample, about 90% were seen once. The sample was PBMCs or T cells enriched from blood (not recorded which). The receptors derive from a man in his fifties or sixties who had been exposed to COVID-19.

The genes are TRBV7-9 and TRBJ2-7, with 7 bases fitting TRBD1. The germline CDR1 and CDR2 sequences are SEHNR and FQNEAQ (reference sequence). V lost 5 bases to trimming and J lost 3 bases; unmatched junction nucleotides: 4. CDR3 length: 13 residues. The CDR3 sequence is CASSGDRFYEQYF. DNA of the CDR3: TGTGCCAGCAGCGGGGACAGATTCTACGAGCAGTACTTC. The whole variable domain, remainder taken from reference TRBV7-9 and TRBJ2-7, is DTGVSQNPRHKITKRGQNVTFRCDPISEHNRLYWYRQTLGQGPEFLTYFQNEAQLEKSRLLSDRFSAERPKGSFSTLEIQRTEQGDSAMYLCASSGDRFYEQYFGPGTRLTVT.

J is TRBJ1-2 and V is TRBV5-5, with 8 bases fitting TRBD1. The CDR3 contains 13 residues. V shed 4 bases, J shed 8 bases, and the junction held 7 bases outside the gene matches. The germline V gene has CDR1 SGHKS and CDR2 YYEKEE (reference sequence). CDR3 nucleotides: TGTGCCAGCAGCCCTGGGACAGGATACGGCTACACCTTC. Translating it yields CASSPGTGYGYTF.

A few counts support this clone. V and J are TRBV18 and TRBJ1-2, with D unresolved. V gave up 8 bases and J gave up 7 bases, with 17 bases separating them. In germline, CDR1 is KGHSH, CDR2 LQKENI. The CDR3 length is 13 residues. CDR3 loop: CASEPSNGAGYTF. The CDR3, as DNA: TGTGCCAGCGAGCCTAGCAACGGTGCTGGCTACACCTTC.

This clone appeared once. The chain links TRBV7-2 to TRBJ1-6, with D unclear. The CDR3 consists of 13 residues. CDR1 SGHTA and CDR2 FQGNSA come from the germline V gene. V was trimmed by 7 bases and J by 4 bases, leaving 8 bases between them. The CDR3 DNA reads as TGTGCCAGCAACCGGGTTTATAATTCACCCCTCCACTTT. Its translation: CASNRVYNSPLHF.

This rearrangement joins TRBV6-4 to TRBJ2-3; TRBD2 might be the D (5 bases). The CDR3 is 13 amino acids. The V end lost 4 bases, the J end lost 6 bases, and 11 bases lay between the germline ends. Germline CDR1 is MRHNA and CDR2 is SNTAGT. The CDR3 region has the DNA TGTGCCAGCAGTGCGGAGGTTGATGATACGCAGTATTTT. This gives the protein CASSAEVDDTQYF.

This clone appeared a single time. This CDR3 reads CASRRLTGESTGELFF. The CDR3, as DNA: TGTGCCAGCAGGCGATTGACGGGAGAGAGCACCGGGGAGCTGTTTTTT. The V and J genes are TRBV7-6 and TRBJ2-2; the D gene is possibly TRBD2 (6 bases). Germline V gene lookup returns CDR1 SGHVS and CDR2 FNYEAQ. CDR3 length: 16 residues. V was shortened by 6 bases and J by 4 bases, with 18 bases between the two germline ends. The whole variable domain, remainder taken from reference TRBV7-6 and TRBJ2-2, is GAGVSQSPRYKVTKRGQDVALRCDPISGHVSLYWYRQALGQGPEFLTYFNYEAQQDKSGLPNDRFSAERPEGSISTLTIQRTEQRDSAMYRCASRRLTGESTGELFFGEGSRLTVL.

This clone was detected a few times. The chain joins TRBV5-1 to TRBJ2-2; 12 bases map to TRBD2. CDR1 and CDR2 from the germline V gene are SGHRS and YFSETQ. The CDR3 covers 18 residues. J gave up 3 bases and V 4 bases, and 10 bases lay outside the gene matches. The CDR3 DNA is TGCGCCAGCAGCCTAAGGACTAGCGGGGTGGTTGACACCGGGGAGCTGTTTTTT. Its translation is CASSLRTSGVVDTGELFF.

This chain connects TRBV19 to TRBJ1-6, with D unclear. The CDR3 has 16 residues. The germline V and J ends were trimmed by 4 bases and 4 bases, with 14 bases remaining between them. The germline V gene encodes CDR1 LNHDA and CDR2 SQIVND (reference sequence). For the CDR3, the DNA is TGTGCCAGTAGTAGTACTGCACGCAGGTATAATTCACCCCTCCACTTT. Translation: CASSSTARRYNSPLHF.

This rearrangement joins TRBV5-4 to TRBJ2-7; possibly TRBD1 for D (6 bases). This CDR3 spans 14 amino acids. The germline V and J ends were trimmed by 0 bases and 2 bases, with 9 bases remaining between them. Looked up from germline, CDR1 is SGHNT and CDR2 is YYREEE (reference sequence). CDR3 bases: TGTGCCAGCAGCTTGGCAGGGGCACCCTACGAGCAGTACTTC. The encoded protein is CASSLAGAPYEQYF.

The chain joins TRBV11-1 to TRBJ1-2; 7 nucleotides line up with TRBD1. J was trimmed by 4 bases and V by 4 bases; bases with no gene match: 6. The CDR3 extends over 14 amino acids. Germline CDR1 is SGHAT and CDR2 is FQDESV (reference sequence). The CDR3 here is CASSSRGQAYGYTF. CDR3 nucleotide sequence: TGTGCCAGCAGCTCTCGCGGACAGGCCTATGGCTACACCTTC.

The chain uses TRBV2 and TRBJ2-7; maybe TRBD2 (5 bases). V was cut by 4 bases and J by 7 bases, with 17 bases left in between. The CDR3 length is 14 residues. The germline V gene encodes CDR1 SNHLY and CDR2 FYNNEI. The CDR3 loop is CASSARRDWGEQYV. In DNA form, the CDR3 reads TGTGCCAGCAGTGCCCGTCGGGATTGGGGAGAGCAGTACGTC.

The genes are TRBV29-1 and TRBJ2-1; unclear D gene. The CDR3 runs 10 residues. V dropped 8 bases and J dropped 4 bases, with 6 bases sitting between them. Germline CDR1 and CDR2: SQVTM and ANQGSEA. The CDR3: CSTKYNEQFF. As DNA, the CDR3 is TGCAGCACTAAGTACAATGAGCAGTTCTTC.

This clone appeared a single time. The chain uses TRBV28 and TRBJ1-1, with no clear D. With 2 bases removed from V and 6 bases from J, the gap between germline ends came to 10 bases. The CDR3 has 13 amino acids. From germline, CDR1 is MDHEN and CDR2 SYDVKM. As DNA, the CDR3 is TGTGCCAGCAGTTTAACTCTTCAGGCTGAAGCTTTCTTT. This sequence encodes CASSLTLQAEAFF.

The chain recombines TRBV12-3 or TRBV12-4 with TRBJ2-5; D is unclear. The CDR3 is 13 residues long. Trimming stripped 6 bases from V and 0 bases from J, with 8 bases between. CDR3 in amino acids: CASRPGDQETQYF. CDR3 bases: TGTGCCAGCAGACCAGGTGACCAAGAGACCCAGTACTTC.

This chain uses TRBV7-2 with TRBJ1-2; TRBD1 is a possible D gene (6 bases). Trimming took off 3 bases at V and 8 bases at J, with 19 bases between the two ends. CDR3 size: 15 residues. Germline V lookup: CDR1 SGHTA, CDR2 FQGNSA. The CDR3 DNA is TGTGCCAGCAGCTTGACCAACGTACAGGGACGCGGCTACACCTTC. Translating it yields CASSLTNVQGRGYTF. The whole variable domain, filled in from reference TRBV7-2 and TRBJ1-2, reads GAGVSQSPSNKVTEKGKDVELRCDPISGHTALYWYRQSLGQGLEFLIYFQGNSAPDKSGLPSDRFSAERTGGSVSTLTIQRTQQEDSAVYLCASSLTNVQGRGYTFGSGTRLTVV.

The rearrangement links TRBV19 to TRBJ2-1, with TRBD1 identical over 8 bases. From germline, CDR1 is LNHDA and CDR2 SQIVND (reference sequence). With 8 bases clipped from V and 4 bases from J, the junction kept 7 bases outside the gene matches. The CDR3 runs to 14 residues. The CDR3: CASSRTGWYNEQFF. The DNA of the CDR3 is TGTGCCAGTTCCAGGACAGGGTGGTACAATGAGCAGTTCTTC.

The chain carries TRBV6-2 or TRBV6-3 and TRBJ1-1; D ambiguous. Germline loops: CDR1 MNHEY, CDR2 SVGEGT. This CDR3 comprises 12 residues. V lost 1 base and J lost 5, with 5 bases in between. The CDR3 here is CASSYWETEAFF. The CDR3 coding sequence is TGTGCCAGCAGTTACTGGGAGACTGAAGCTTTCTTT.

This rearrangement joins TRBV7-9 to TRBJ1-3; 9 nucleotides match TRBD1. Germline-derived CDR1 and CDR2 are SEHNR and FQNEAQ (reference sequence). CDR3 length equals 13 residues. V lost 11 bases to trimming and J lost 2 bases; unmatched junction nucleotides: 4. CDR3 protein: CAYRTGAGNTIYF. CDR3 bases: TGTGCCTACCGGACAGGGGCTGGAAACACCATATATTTT.